The rows below give T cell receptor beta chains drawn from one sample of a study of T-cell reconstitution after alpha-beta-depleted transplantation in children. TCRdb called the PCR reads again in MiXCR, with one record for every CDR3 protein. The sample comprises about 400,000 distinct CDR3 sequences, just over 20% of which are singletons, and 3.8% rests with the top ten. The specimen comprised PBMCs from the stem cell graft donor, sampled from the stem cell graft. These receptors were obtained from a human donor who donated a stem cell graft to a child with acute myeloid leukemia. Each CDR3 is given with its conserved first and last residue. The order of the fields is D gene, V gene, CDR3 length, J gene, clone size, CDR3 protein, CDR3 DNA. A D gene is named only where the DNA matches it firmly. Size is omitted from some rows. Given values are once, few, many or a class for expanded clones.

d_call: NA
v_call: TRBV4-2
cdr3_length: 15
j_call: TRBJ2-7
clone_size: NA
cdr3_aa: CASSQGRTTAYEQYF
cdr3_nt: TGTGCCAGCAGCCAGGGAAGGACTACGGCCTACGAGCAGTACTTC

d_call: TRBD2
v_call: TRBV29-1
cdr3_length: 14
j_call: TRBJ2-1
clone_size: NA
cdr3_aa: CSGETSGRFDEQFF
cdr3_nt: TGCAGCGGGGAGACTAGCGGGAGATTTGATGAGCAGTTCTTC

d_call: NA
v_call: TRBV11-2
cdr3_length: 14
j_call: TRBJ1-1
clone_size: NA
cdr3_aa: CASSFGGGNTEAFF
cdr3_nt: TGTGCCAGCAGCTTTGGGGGAGGGAACACTGAAGCTTTCTTT

d_call: TRBD2
v_call: TRBV28
cdr3_length: 13
j_call: TRBJ2-7
clone_size: NA
cdr3_aa: CASRVREVYEQYF
cdr3_nt: TGTGCCAGCAGGGTGCGGGAGGTCTACGAGCAGTACTTC

d_call: NA
v_call: TRBV4-3
cdr3_length: 14
j_call: TRBJ1-2
clone_size: few
cdr3_aa: CASSQPGQSYGYTF
cdr3_nt: TGCGCCAGCAGCCAACCAGGACAATCCTATGGCTACACCTTC

d_call: TRBD2
v_call: TRBV2
cdr3_length: 16
j_call: TRBJ2-3
clone_size: few
cdr3_aa: CASILLGTSATDTQYF
cdr3_nt: TGTGCCAGCATACTACTGGGGACTAGCGCCACAGATACGCAGTATTTT

d_call: TRBD2
v_call: TRBV5-1
cdr3_length: 18
j_call: TRBJ2-1
clone_size: NA
cdr3_aa: CASSLEGTSGTPYNEQFF
cdr3_nt: TGCGCCAGCAGCTTGGAGGGGACTAGCGGGACTCCCTACAATGAGCAGTTCTTC

d_call: NA
v_call: TRBV29-1
cdr3_length: 15
j_call: TRBJ2-7
clone_size: many
cdr3_aa: CSVEDSQSSTYEQYF
cdr3_nt: TGCAGCGTTGAAGATTCGCAAAGCAGCACCTACGAGCAGTACTTC

d_call: NA
v_call: TRBV12-3/TRBV12-4
cdr3_length: 17
j_call: TRBJ1-6
clone_size: many
cdr3_aa: CASSLALTEKVLRPLHF
cdr3_nt: TGTGCCAGCAGTTTAGCTCTTACTGAAAAGGTCTTGCGACCCCTCCACTTT

d_call: NA
v_call: TRBV4-1
cdr3_length: 15
j_call: TRBJ2-1
clone_size: few
cdr3_aa: CASRPQGSSYNEQFF
cdr3_nt: TGCGCCAGCAGGCCCCAGGGGTCCTCCTACAATGAGCAGTTCTTC

d_call: NA
v_call: TRBV12-3/TRBV12-4
cdr3_length: 15
j_call: TRBJ2-3
clone_size: few
cdr3_aa: CASSPKTGRSDTQYF
cdr3_nt: TGTGCCAGCAGTCCAAAGACAGGAAGATCAGATACGCAGTATTTT

d_call: NA
v_call: TRBV7-9
cdr3_length: 16
j_call: TRBJ2-1
clone_size: few
cdr3_aa: CASSSREKRLSNEQFF
cdr3_nt: TGTGCCAGCAGCTCCCGGGAGAAAAGGCTAAGTAATGAGCAGTTCTTC

d_call: TRBD2
v_call: TRBV12-3/TRBV12-4
cdr3_length: 15
j_call: TRBJ2-1
clone_size: once
cdr3_aa: CSSSLGLAVYNEQFF
cdr3_nt: TGTTCCAGCAGTCTGGGACTAGCGGTCTACAATGAGCAGTTCTTC

d_call: TRBD1
v_call: TRBV20-1
cdr3_length: 13
j_call: TRBJ2-1
clone_size: many
cdr3_aa: CSARPGQFNEQFF
cdr3_nt: TGCAGTGCTAGACCGGGACAGTTCAATGAGCAGTTCTTC

d_call: NA
v_call: TRBV20-1
cdr3_length: 12
j_call: TRBJ2-7
clone_size: NA
cdr3_aa: CSASRETYEQYF
cdr3_nt: TGCAGTGCTAGCAGGGAGACCTACGAGCAGTACTTC

d_call: NA
v_call: TRBV4-1
cdr3_length: 16
j_call: TRBJ1-5
clone_size: NA
cdr3_aa: CASSRSGQGGNQPQHF
cdr3_nt: TGCGCCAGCAGCCGTTCGGGACAAGGAGGGAATCAGCCCCAGCATTTT

d_call: TRBD1
v_call: TRBV29-1
cdr3_length: 15
j_call: TRBJ1-5
clone_size: NA
cdr3_aa: CSVVPGSGGGQPQHF
cdr3_nt: TGCAGCGTTGTACCGGGATCAGGGGGGGGCCAGCCCCAGCATTTT

d_call: TRBD2
v_call: TRBV12-3/TRBV12-4
cdr3_length: 14
j_call: TRBJ2-1
clone_size: many
cdr3_aa: CASSSAGGRNEQFF
cdr3_nt: TGTGCCAGCAGTTCAGCGGGAGGGAGAAATGAGCAGTTCTTC

d_call: TRBD2
v_call: TRBV6-2/TRBV6-3
cdr3_length: 15
j_call: TRBJ2-1
clone_size: NA
cdr3_aa: CASSYGTRRGDEQFF
cdr3_nt: TGTGCCAGCAGTTACGGGACTAGGAGAGGAGATGAGCAGTTCTTC

d_call: TRBD1
v_call: TRBV5-1
cdr3_length: 17
j_call: TRBJ2-7
clone_size: NA
cdr3_aa: CASSPGHFGQGVFEQYF
cdr3_nt: TGCGCCAGCAGCCCGGGGCACTTTGGACAGGGGGTTTTCGAGCAGTACTTC

d_call: NA
v_call: TRBV28
cdr3_length: 14
j_call: TRBJ2-3
clone_size: NA
cdr3_aa: CASSFSAGADTQYF
cdr3_nt: TGTGCCAGCAGTTTTTCAGCCGGAGCAGATACGCAGTATTTT

d_call: NA
v_call: TRBV20-1
cdr3_length: 13
j_call: TRBJ2-7
clone_size: few
cdr3_aa: CSAGDGVQVEQYF
cdr3_nt: TGCAGTGCTGGGGACGGGGTCCAGGTCGAGCAGTACTTC

d_call: NA
v_call: TRBV3-1
cdr3_length: 12
j_call: TRBJ1-5
clone_size: many
cdr3_aa: CASSQGNQPQHF
cdr3_nt: TGTGCCAGCAGCCAAGGAAATCAGCCCCAGCATTTT

d_call: NA
v_call: TRBV7-9
cdr3_length: 15
j_call: TRBJ2-7
clone_size: NA
cdr3_aa: CASLPQELRYVEQYF
cdr3_nt: TGTGCCAGCCTACCACAGGAACTGCGGTACGTCGAGCAGTACTTC